The entry below gives a single T cell receptor beta chain sequence along with its context. Antigen: not known. One end of the junction is discordant with germline, which a read error may explain. The data originate from a study of blood T cells in healthy people across ages. Study observations and caveats: Donor CMV status was unknown, possibly confounding expanded clonotype changes. A roughly linear fall in TCR beta diversity per million T cells was seen with increasing age.

Sample-barcoded 5' priming and a J-beta primer mix drove a second PCR of roughly 6 to 12 cycles. MiXCR was run by TCRdb on the 5' RACE reads, yielding one entry per CDR3 protein. The data show some 1.5 million distinct CDR3 sequences, around 40% seen once. The sequence was obtained from a woman aged 18-29 years in good health. Sequenced input: blood.

CDR3 bases: TGTGCCAGCAGTCTAGCCTTTGGGAATCGTCAGCCCCAGCATTTT. Its translation: CASSLAFGNRQPQHF. The rearrangement uses TRBV12-3 or TRBV12-4 and TRBJ1-5; D is unresolved. The CDR3 extends over 15 amino acids.